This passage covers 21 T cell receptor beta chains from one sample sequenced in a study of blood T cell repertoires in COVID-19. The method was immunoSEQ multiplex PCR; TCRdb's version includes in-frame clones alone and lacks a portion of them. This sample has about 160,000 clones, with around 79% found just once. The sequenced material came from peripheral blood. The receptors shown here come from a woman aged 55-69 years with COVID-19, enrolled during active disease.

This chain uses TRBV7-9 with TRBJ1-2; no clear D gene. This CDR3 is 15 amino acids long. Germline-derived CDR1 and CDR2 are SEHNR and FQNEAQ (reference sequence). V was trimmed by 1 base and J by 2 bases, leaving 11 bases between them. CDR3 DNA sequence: TGTGCCAGCAGCTTAGGCGGAGTACAAAACTATGGCTACACCTTC. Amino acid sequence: CASSLGGVQNYGYTF. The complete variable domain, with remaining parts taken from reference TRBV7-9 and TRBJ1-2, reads DTGVSQNPRHKITKRGQNVTFRCDPISEHNRLYWYRQTLGQGPEFLTYFQNEAQLEKSRLLSDRFSAERPKGSFSTLEIQRTEQGDSAMYLCASSLGGVQNYGYTFGSGTRLTVV.

The CDR3 loop is CATSRVGTVLNYGYTF. In nucleotides, the CDR3 is TGTGCCACCAGCAGAGTCGGGACAGTCCTCAACTATGGCTACACCTTC. This chain connects TRBV15 to TRBJ1-2, with 7 bases lining up with TRBD1. V lost 1 base to trimming and J lost 2 bases; unmatched junction nucleotides: 7. The CDR3 extends over 16 amino acids. CDR1 and CDR2 (germline): LNHNV, YYDKDF (reference sequence).

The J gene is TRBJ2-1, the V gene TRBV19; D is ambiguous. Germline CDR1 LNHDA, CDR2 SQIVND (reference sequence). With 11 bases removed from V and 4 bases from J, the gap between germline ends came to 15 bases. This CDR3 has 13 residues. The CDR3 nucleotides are TGTGCCGTCAACCTGGGCCCTTACAATGAGCAGTTCTTC. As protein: CAVNLGPYNEQFF.

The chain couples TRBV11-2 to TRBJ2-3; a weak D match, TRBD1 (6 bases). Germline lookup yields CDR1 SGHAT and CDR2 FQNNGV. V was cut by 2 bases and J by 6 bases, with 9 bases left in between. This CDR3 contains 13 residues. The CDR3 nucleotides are TGTGCCAGCAGCTTACAGGGGTGGGATACGCAGTATTTT. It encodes CASSLQGWDTQYF.

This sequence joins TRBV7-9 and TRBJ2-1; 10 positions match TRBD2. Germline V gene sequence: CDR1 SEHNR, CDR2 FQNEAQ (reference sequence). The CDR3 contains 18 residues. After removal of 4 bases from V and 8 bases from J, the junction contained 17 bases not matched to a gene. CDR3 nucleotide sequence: TGTGCCAGCAGCTCATTAGCCCTGATAGCGGGAGGCCGGGATGAGCAGTTCTTC. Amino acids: CASSSLALIAGGRDEQFF.

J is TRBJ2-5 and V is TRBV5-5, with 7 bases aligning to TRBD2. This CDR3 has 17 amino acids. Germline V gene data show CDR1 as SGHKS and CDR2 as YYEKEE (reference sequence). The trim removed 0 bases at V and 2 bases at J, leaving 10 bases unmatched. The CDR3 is CASSLGDYPGGQETQYF. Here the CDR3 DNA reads TGTGCCAGCAGCTTGGGGGACTATCCGGGAGGTCAAGAGACCCAGTACTTC. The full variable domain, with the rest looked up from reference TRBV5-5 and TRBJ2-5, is DAGVTQSPTHLIKTRGQQVTLRCSPISGHKSVSWYQQVLGQGPQFIFQYYEKEERGRGNFPDRFSARQFPNYSSELNVNALLLGDSALYLCASSLGDYPGGQETQYFGPGTRLLVL.

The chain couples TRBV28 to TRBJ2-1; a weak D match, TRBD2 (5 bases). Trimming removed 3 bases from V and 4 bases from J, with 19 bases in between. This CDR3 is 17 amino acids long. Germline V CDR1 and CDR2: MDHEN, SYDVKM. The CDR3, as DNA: TGTGCCAGCAGTTTGTGGAGTGGTAGCGTACGGTACAATGAGCAGTTCTTC. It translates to CASSLWSGSVRYNEQFF.

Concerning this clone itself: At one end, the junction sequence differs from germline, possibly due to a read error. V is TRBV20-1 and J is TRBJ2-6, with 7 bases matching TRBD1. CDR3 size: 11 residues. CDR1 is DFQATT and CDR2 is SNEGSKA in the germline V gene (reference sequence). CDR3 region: CSARDLGQGAF. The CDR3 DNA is TGCAGTGCTAGAGATTTAGGGCAGGGGGCTTTC.

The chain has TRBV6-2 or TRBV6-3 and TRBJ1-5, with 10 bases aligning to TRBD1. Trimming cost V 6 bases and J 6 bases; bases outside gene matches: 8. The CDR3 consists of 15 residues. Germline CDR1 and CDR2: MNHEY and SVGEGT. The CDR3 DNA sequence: TGTGCCAGCAGCCTGACAGGGGGCTTTGGTCAGCCCCAGCATTTT. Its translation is CASSLTGGFGQPQHF.

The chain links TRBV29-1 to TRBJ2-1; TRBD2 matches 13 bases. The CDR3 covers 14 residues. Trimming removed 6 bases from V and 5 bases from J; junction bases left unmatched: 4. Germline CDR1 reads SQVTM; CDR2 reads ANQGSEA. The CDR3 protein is CSVGLAGLNNEQFF. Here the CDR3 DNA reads TGCAGCGTGGGACTAGCGGGGTTAAACAATGAGCAGTTCTTC.

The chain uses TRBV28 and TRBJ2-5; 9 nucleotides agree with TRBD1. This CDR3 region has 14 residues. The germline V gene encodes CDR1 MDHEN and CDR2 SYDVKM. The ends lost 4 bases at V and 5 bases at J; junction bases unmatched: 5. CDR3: CASSSDRGLETQYF. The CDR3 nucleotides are TGTGCCAGCAGTTCTGACAGGGGGTTGGAGACCCAGTACTTC.

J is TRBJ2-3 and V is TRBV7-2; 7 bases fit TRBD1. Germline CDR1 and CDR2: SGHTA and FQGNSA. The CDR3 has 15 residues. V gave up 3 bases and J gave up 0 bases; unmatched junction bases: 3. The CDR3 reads CASSFRGQSTDTQYF. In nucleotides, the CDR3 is TGTGCCAGCAGCTTCAGGGGACAGAGCACAGATACGCAGTATTTT.

This CDR3 reads CASSLSAGEAYGYTF. In DNA, the CDR3 is TGCGCCAGCAGCTTGAGTGCGGGGGAGGCCTATGGCTACACCTTC. The V gene is TRBV5-1, the J gene TRBJ1-2, with D perhaps TRBD1 (5 bases). In germline, CDR1 is SGHRS, CDR2 YFSETQ. The CDR3 contains 15 residues. Trimming pared 1 base from V and 4 bases from J, leaving 14 bases between. The entire variable domain, with the rest obtained from reference TRBV5-1 and TRBJ1-2, is as follows: KAGVTQTPRYLIKTRGQQVTLSCSPISGHRSVSWYQQTPGQGLQFLFEYFSETQRNKGNFPGRFSGRQFSNSRSEMNVSTLELGDSALYLCASSLSAGEAYGYTFGSGTRLTVV.

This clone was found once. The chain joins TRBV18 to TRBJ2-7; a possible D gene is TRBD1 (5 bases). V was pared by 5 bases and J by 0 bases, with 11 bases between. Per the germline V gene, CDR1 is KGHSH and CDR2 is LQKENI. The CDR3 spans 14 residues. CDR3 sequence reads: CASSSKDSSYEQYF. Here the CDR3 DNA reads TGTGCCAGCTCATCAAAAGACAGCTCCTACGAGCAGTACTTC.

The CDR3 DNA is TGTGCCAGCGGCCTAGCGGGAGAGACAGATACGCAGTATTTT. Protein product: CASGLAGETDTQYF. The V and J genes are TRBV28 and TRBJ2-3, with 10 positions matching TRBD2. CDR1 and CDR2 from the germline V gene are MDHEN and SYDVKM. Trimming at V came to 8 bases and at J to 3 bases, leaving 5 bases not matched to a gene. The CDR3 totals 14 residues.

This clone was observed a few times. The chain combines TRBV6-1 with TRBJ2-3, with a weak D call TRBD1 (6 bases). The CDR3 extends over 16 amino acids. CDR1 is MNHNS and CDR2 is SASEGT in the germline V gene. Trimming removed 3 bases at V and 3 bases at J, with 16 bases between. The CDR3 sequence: CASSDQGQFRTDTQYF. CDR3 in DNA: TGTGCCAGCAGTGACCAAGGACAGTTTCGGACAGATACGCAGTATTTT.

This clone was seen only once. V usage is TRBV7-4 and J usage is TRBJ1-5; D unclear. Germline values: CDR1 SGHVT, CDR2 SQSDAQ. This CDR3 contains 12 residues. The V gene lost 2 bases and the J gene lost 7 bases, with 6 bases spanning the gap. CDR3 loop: CASSLREQPQHF. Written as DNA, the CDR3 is TGTGCCAGCAGCTTACGGGAACAGCCCCAGCATTTT. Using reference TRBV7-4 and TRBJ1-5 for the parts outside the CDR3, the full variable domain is GAGVSQSPRYKVAKRGRDVALRCDSISGHVTLYWYRQTLGQGSEVLTYSQSDAQRDKSGRPSGRFSAERPERSVSTLKIQRTEQGDSAVYLCASSLREQPQHFGDGTRLSIL.

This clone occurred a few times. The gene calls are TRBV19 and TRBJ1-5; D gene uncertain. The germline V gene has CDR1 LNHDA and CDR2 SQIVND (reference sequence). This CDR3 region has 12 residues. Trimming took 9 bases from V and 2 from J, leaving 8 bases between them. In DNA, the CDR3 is TGTGCCAGCCGGGTCCGCAATCAGCCCCAGCATTTT. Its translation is CASRVRNQPQHF.

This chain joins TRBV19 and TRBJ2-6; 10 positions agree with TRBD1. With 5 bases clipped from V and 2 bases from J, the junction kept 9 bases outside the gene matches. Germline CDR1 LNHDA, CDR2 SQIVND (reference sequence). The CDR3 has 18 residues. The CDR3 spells CASSLFGTGVAGANVLTF. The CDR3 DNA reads TGTGCCAGTAGTCTATTCGGGACAGGGGTGGCTGGGGCCAACGTCCTGACTTTC.

CDR3 sequence: CASSYSVRDGYTF. Written as DNA, the CDR3 is TGTGCCAGCAGTTACTCGGTCAGGGATGGCTACACCTTC. V gene TRBV6-6 combines with J gene TRBJ1-2, with D perhaps TRBD1 (5 bases). Germline V gene lookup returns CDR1 MNHNY and CDR2 SVGAGI (reference sequence). The CDR3 loop spans 13 amino acids. V was clipped by 0 bases and J by 6 bases, with 8 bases between them.

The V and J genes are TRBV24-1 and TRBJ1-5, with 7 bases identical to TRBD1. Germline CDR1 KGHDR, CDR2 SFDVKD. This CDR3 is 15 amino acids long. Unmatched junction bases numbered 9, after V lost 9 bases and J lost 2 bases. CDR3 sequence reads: CATQEGAMGNQPQHF. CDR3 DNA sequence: TGTGCCACCCAGGAGGGGGCTATGGGCAATCAGCCCCAGCATTTT.